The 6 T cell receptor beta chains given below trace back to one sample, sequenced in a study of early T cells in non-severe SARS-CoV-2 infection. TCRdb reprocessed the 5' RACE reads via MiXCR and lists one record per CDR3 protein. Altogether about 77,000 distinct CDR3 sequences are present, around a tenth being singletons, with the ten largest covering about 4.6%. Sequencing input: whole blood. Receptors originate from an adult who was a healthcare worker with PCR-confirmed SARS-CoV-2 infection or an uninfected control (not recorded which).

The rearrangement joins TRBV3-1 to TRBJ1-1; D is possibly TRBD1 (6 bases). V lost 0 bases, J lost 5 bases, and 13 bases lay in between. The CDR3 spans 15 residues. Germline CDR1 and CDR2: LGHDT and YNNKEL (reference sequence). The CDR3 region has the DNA TGTGCCAGCAGCCAAGATGCAGGGGCGAGGACTGAAGCTTTCTTT. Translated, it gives CASSQDAGARTEAFF.

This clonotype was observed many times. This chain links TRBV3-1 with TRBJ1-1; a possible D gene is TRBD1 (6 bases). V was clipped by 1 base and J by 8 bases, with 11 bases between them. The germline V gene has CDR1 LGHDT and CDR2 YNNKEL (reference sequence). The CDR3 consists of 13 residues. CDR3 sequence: CASSQGGAGEAFF. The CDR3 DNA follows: TGTGCCAGCAGCCAAGGGGGGGCTGGCGAAGCTTTCTTT.

The CDR3: CASSFQNYEQYF. The CDR3 nucleotides read TGTGCCAGCAGTTTTCAAAACTACGAGCAGTACTTC. The rearrangement links TRBV28 to TRBJ2-7; D uncertain. Trimming took 3 bases from V and 3 from J, leaving 6 bases between them. Germline V gene data show CDR1 as MDHEN and CDR2 as SYDVKM. The CDR3 consists of 12 residues.

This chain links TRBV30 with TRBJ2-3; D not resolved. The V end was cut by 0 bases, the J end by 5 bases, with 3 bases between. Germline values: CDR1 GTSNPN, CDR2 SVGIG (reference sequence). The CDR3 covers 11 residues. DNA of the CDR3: TGTGCCTGGAGTGTAAAAGATACGCAGTATTTT. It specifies CAWSVKDTQYF.

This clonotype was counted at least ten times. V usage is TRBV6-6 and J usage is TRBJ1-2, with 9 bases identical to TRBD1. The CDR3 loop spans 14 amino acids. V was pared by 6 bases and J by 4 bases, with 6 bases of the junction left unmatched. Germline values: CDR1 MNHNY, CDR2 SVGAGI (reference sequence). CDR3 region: CASRGTGFGYGYTF. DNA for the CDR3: TGTGCCAGCAGAGGGACAGGGTTTGGCTATGGCTACACCTTC.

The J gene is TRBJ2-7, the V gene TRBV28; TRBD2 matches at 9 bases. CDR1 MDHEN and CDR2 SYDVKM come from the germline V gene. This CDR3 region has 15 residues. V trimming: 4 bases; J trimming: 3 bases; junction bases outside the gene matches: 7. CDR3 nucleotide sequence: TGTGCCAGCAGTTCCGGCGGGAGGGTAAACTACGAGCAGTACTTC. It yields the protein CASSSGGRVNYEQYF.